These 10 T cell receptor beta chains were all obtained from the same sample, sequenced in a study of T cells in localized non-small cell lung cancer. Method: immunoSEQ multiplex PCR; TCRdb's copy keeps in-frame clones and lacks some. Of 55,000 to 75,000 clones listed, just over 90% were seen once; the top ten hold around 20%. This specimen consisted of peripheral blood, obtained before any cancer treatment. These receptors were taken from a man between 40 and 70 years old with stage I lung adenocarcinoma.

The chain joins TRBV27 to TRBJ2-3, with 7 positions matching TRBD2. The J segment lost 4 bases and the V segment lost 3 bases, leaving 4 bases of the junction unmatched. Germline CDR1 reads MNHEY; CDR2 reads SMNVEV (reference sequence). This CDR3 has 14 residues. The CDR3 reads CASSFRGRADTQYF. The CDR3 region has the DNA TGTGCCAGCAGTTTCCGGGGGAGGGCAGATACGCAGTATTTT.

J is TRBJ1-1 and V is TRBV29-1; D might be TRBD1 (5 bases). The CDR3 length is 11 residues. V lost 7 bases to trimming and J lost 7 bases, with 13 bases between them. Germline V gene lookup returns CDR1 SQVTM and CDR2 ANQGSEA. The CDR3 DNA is TGCAGCGGCTTCGCGGGGGGTGAAGCTTTCTTT. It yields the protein CSGFAGGEAFF.

CDR3 coding DNA: TGTGCCAGCAGCTTGGACCAGGTCAACACTGAAGCTTTCTTT. Encoded protein: CASSLDQVNTEAFF. The rearrangement links TRBV5-5 to TRBJ1-1; D remains unclear. The CDR3 is 14 amino acids. The germline V gene encodes CDR1 SGHKS and CDR2 YYEKEE (reference sequence). The germline V and J ends were trimmed by 0 bases and 2 bases, with 8 bases remaining between them.

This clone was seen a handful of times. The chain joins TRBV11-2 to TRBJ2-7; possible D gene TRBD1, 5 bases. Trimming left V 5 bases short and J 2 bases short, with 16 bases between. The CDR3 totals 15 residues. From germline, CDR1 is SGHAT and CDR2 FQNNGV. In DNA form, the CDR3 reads TGTGCCAGCAGCCCCGGGCGACAGCCTACCTACGAGCAGTACTTC. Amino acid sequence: CASSPGRQPTYEQYF.

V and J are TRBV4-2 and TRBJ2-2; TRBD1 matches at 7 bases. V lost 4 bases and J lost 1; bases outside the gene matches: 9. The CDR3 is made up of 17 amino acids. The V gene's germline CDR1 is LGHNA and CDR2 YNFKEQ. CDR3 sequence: CASSPLLGTVNTGELFF. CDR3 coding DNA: TGTGCCAGCAGCCCTCTACTCGGGACAGTGAACACCGGGGAGCTGTTTTTT.

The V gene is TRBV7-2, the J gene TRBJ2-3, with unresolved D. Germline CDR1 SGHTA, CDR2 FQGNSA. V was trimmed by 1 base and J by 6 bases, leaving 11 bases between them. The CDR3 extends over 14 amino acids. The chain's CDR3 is CASSLGGSMDTQYF. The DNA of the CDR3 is TGTGCCAGCAGCTTAGGAGGTTCCATGGATACGCAGTATTTT. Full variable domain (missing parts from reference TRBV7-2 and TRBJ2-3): GAGVSQSPSNKVTEKGKDVELRCDPISGHTALYWYRQSLGQGLEFLIYFQGNSAPDKSGLPSDRFSAERTGGSVSTLTIQRTQQEDSAVYLCASSLGGSMDTQYFGPGTRLTVL.

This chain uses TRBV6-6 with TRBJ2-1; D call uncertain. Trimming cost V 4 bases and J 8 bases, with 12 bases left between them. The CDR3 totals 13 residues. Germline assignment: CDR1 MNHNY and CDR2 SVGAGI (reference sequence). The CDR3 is CASSSSGRHEQFF. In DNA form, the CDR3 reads TGTGCCAGCAGTTCGTCTGGCCGCCATGAGCAGTTCTTC.

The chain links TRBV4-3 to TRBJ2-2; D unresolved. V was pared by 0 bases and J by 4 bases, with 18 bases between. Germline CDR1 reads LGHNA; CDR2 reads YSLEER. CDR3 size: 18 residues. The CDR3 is CASSQEPPLDGATGELFF. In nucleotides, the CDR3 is TGCGCCAGCAGCCAAGAACCACCCCTGGACGGCGCCACCGGGGAGCTGTTTTTT.

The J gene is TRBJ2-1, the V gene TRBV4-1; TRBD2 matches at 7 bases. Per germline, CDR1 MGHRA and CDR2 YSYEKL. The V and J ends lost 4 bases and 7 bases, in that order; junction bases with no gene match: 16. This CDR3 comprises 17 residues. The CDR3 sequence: CASSRTGGLTFGNEQFF. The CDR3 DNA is TGCGCCAGCAGCCGGACCGGGGGACTAACCTTCGGGAATGAGCAGTTCTTC.

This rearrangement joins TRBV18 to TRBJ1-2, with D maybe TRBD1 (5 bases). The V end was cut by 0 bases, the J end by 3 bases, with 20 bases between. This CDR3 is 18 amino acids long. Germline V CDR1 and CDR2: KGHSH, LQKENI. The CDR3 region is CASSPPPELQGFYYGYTF. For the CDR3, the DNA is TGTGCCAGCTCACCACCGCCCGAGTTGCAGGGTTTTTACTATGGCTACACCTTC.